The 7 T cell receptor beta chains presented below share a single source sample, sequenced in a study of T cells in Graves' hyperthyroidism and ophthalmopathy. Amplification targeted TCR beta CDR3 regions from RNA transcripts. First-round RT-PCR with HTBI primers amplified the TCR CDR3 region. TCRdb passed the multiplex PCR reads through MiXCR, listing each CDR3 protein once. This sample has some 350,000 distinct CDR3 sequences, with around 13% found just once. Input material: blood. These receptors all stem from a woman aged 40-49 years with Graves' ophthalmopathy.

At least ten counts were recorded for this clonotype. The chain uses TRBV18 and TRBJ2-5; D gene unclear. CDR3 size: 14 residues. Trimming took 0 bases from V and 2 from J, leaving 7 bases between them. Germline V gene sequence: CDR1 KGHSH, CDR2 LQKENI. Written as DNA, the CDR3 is TGTGCCAGCTCACCACCAAACAGTCAAGAGACCCAGTACTTC. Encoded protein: CASSPPNSQETQYF.

In nucleotides, the CDR3 is TGTGCCAGCAGCCATAGAAGACAGACGTCCTACAATGAGCAGTTCTTC. Its translation: CASSHRRQTSYNEQFF. The chain is built from TRBV14 and TRBJ2-1, with D maybe TRBD1 (5 bases). V shed 3 bases and J shed 1 base, with 13 bases lying between them. This CDR3 spans 16 amino acids. Germline lookup yields CDR1 SGHDN and CDR2 FVKESK.

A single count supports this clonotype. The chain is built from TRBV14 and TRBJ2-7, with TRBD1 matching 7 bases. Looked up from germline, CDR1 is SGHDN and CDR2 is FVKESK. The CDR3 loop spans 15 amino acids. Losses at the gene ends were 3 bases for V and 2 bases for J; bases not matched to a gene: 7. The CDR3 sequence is CASSHRWDSAYEQYF. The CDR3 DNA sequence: TGTGCCAGCAGCCACAGGTGGGACAGTGCCTACGAGCAGTACTTC.

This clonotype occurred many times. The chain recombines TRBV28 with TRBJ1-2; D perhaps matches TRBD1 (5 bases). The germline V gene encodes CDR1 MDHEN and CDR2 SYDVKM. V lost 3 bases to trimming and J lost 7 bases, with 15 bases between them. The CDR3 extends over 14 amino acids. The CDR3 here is CASSLGTPASGYTF. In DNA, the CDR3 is TGTGCCAGCAGTTTGGGGACCCCTGCCTCTGGCTACACCTTC.

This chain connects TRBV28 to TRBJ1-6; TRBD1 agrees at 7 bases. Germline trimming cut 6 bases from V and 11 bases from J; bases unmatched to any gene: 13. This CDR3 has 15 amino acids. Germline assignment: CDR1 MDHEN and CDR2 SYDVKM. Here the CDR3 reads CASRFQNPGGPPLHF. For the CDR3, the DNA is TGTGCCAGCAGATTCCAGAACCCAGGGGGACCACCCCTCCACTTT.

CDR3 region: CASRIFGTFNQPQHF. The CDR3 DNA follows: TGTGCCAGTAGGATTTTTGGGACGTTCAACCAGCCCCAGCATTTT. The chain uses TRBV19 and TRBJ1-5; perhaps TRBD1 as D (5 bases). The V end was cut by 6 bases, the J end by 7 bases, with 19 bases between. This CDR3 is 15 amino acids long. The germline gives CDR1 LNHDA, CDR2 SQIVND (reference sequence). The full variable domain, completed using reference TRBV19 and TRBJ1-5, is DGGITQSPKYLFRKEGQNVTLSCEQNLNHDAMYWYRQDPGQGLRLIYYSQIVNDFQKGDIAEGYSVSREKKESFPLTVTSAQKNPTAFYLCASRIFGTFNQPQHFGDGTRLSIL.

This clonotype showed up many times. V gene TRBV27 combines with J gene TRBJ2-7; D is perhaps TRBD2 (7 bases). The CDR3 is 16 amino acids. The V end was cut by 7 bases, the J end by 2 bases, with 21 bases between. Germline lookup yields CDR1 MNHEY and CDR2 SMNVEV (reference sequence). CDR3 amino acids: CASKIHTRGGTYEQYF. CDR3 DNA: TGTGCCAGCAAAATCCATACTAGGGGGGGTACCTACGAGCAGTACTTC.